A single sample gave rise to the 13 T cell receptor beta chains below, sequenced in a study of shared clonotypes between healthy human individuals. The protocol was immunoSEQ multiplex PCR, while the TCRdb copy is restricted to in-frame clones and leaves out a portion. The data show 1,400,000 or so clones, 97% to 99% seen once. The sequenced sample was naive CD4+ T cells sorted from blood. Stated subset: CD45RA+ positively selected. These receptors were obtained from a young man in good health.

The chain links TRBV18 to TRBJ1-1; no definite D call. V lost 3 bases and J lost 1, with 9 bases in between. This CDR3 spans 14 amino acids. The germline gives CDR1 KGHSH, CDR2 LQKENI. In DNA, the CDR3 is TGTGCCAGCTCACCTTGGCCCGCGAACACTGAAGCTTTCTTT. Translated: CASSPWPANTEAFF. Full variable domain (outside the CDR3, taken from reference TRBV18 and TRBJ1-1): NAGVMQNPRHLVRRRGQEARLRCSPMKGHSHVYWYRQLPEEGLKFMVYLQKENIIDESGMPKERFSAEFPKEGPSILRIQQVVRGDSAAYFCASSPWPANTEAFFGQGTRLTVV.

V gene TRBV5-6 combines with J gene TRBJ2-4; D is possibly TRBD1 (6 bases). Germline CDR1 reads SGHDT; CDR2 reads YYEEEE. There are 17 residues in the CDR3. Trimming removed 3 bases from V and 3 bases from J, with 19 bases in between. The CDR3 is CASSSPGHLSGKNIQYF. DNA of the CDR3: TGTGCCAGCAGCTCACCGGGACACCTATCAGGCAAAAACATTCAGTACTTC.

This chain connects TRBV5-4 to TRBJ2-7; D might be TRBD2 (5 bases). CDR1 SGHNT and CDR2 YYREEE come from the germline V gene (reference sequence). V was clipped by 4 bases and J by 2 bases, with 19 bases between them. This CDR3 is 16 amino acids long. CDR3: CASSPLPGLGTYEQYF. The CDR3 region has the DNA TGTGCCAGCAGCCCCTTACCGGGGTTGGGAACCTACGAGCAGTACTTC.

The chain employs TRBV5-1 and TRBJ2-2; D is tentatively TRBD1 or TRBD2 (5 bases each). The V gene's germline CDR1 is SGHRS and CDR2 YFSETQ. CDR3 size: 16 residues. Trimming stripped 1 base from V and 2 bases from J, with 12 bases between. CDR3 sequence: CASSLPIGGNTGELFF. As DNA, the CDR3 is TGCGCCAGCAGCTTGCCAATTGGGGGAAACACCGGGGAGCTGTTTTTT.

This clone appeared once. CDR3 sequence (DNA): TGTGCCAGCAGCCACGGGCAGGGAAGAATAGAAAAACTGTTTTTT. Translation: CASSHGQGRIEKLFF. This chain joins TRBV6-5 and TRBJ1-4; possibly TRBD1 for D (5 bases). V lost 6 bases, J lost 8 bases, and 19 bases lay in between. This CDR3 spans 15 amino acids. Germline V gene lookup returns CDR1 MNHEY and CDR2 SVGAGI.

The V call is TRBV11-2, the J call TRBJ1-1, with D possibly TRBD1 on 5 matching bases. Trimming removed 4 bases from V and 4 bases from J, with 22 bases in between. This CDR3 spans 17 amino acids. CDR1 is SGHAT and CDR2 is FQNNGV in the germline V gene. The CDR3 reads CASSSWEGIFLGTEAFF. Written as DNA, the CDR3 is TGTGCCAGCAGCTCGTGGGAGGGGATCTTTCTTGGCACTGAAGCTTTCTTT.

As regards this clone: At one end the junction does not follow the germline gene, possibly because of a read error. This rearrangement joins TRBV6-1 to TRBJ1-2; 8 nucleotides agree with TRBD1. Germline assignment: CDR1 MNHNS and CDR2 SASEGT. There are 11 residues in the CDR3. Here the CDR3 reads CASSELQGESF. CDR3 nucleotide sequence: TGTGCCAGCAGTGAACTACAGGGGGAAAGCTTC.

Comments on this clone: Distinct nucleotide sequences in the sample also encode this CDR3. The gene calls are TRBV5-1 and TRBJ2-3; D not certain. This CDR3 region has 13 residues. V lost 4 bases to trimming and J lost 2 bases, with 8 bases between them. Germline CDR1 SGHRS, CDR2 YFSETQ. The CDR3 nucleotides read TGCGCCAGCAGCCCTGGCCCCACAGATACGCAGTATTTT. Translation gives CASSPGPTDTQYF.

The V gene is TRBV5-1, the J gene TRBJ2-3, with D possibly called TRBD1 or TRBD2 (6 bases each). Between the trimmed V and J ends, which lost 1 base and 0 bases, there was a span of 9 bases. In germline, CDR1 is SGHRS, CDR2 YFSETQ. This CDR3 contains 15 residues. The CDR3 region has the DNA TGCGCCAGCAGCTTGTGGGGGGCCAGCACAGATACGCAGTATTTT. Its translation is CASSLWGASTDTQYF.

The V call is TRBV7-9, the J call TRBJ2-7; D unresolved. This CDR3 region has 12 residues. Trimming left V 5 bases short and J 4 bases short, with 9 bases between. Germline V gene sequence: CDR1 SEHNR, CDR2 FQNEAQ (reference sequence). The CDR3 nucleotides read TGTGCCAGCAGCCCCGCCGGTTACGAGCAGTACTTC. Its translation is CASSPAGYEQYF.

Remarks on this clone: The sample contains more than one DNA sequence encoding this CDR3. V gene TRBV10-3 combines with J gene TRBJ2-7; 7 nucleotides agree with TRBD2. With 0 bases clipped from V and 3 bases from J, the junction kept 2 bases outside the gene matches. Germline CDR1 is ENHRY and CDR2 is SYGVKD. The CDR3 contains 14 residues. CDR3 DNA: TGTGCCATCAGTGAGTCACGCGGGAGCTACGAGCAGTACTTC. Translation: CAISESRGSYEQYF.

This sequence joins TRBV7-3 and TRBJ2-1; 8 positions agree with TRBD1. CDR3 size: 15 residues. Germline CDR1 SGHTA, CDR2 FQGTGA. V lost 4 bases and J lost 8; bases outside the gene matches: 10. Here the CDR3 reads CASSYTSRGLDEQFF. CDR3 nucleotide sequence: TGTGCCAGCAGCTACACGAGCAGGGGGCTCGATGAGCAGTTCTTC.

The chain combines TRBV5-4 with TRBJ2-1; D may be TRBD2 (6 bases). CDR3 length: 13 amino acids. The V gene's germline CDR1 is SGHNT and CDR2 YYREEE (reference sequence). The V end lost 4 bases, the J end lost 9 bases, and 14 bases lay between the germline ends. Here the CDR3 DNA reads TGTGCCAGCAGCCCCGGAGGGCCTAGTGAGCAGTTCTTC. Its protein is CASSPGGPSEQFF.